This T cell receptor (beta chain) emerged from a study of post-analysis software for immune sequencing data. Regarding the study as a whole: With TRBV5-6, TRBV5-1 and TRBV20-1 included, 4 or 5 TRBV segments were more frequent in patients than in controls.

Unique molecular identifiers featured in each of the TCR beta cDNA libraries. TCRdb called the PCR reads again in MiXCR, with one record for every CDR3 protein. The sample has about half a million distinct CDR3 sequences, around 40% seen once. Looked up from germline, CDR1 is SGDLS and CDR2 is YYNGEE. The V gene lost 7 bases and the J gene lost 9 bases, with 11 bases spanning the gap. The CDR3 is 11 residues long. This clonotype was counted only a few times. Its specificity is unknown. The sequence came from a girl aged 5 to 17 with multiple sclerosis. J is TRBJ2-1 and V is TRBV9, with D unresolved. The sequenced material came from blood. In nucleotides, the CDR3 is TGTGCCAGCTCACCAGGCAGTGAGCAGTTCTTC. The encoded protein is CASSPGSEQFF.